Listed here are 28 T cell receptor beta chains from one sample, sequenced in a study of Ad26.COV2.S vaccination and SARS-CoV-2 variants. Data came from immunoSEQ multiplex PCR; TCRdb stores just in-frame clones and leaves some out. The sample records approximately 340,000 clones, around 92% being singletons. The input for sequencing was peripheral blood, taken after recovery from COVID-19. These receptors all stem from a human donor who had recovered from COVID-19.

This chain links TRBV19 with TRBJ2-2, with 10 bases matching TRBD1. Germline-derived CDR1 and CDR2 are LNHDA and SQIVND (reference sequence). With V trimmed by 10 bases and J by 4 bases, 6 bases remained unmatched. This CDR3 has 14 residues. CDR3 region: CATRGQGLTGELFF. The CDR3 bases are TGTGCCACCCGGGGACAGGGGCTCACCGGGGAGCTGTTTTTT.

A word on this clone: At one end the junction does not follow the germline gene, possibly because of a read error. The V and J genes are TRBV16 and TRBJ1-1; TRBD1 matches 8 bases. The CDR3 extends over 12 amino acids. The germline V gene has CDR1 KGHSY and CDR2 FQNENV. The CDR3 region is CASSRLDREVDF. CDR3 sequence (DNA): TGTGCCAGCAGCCGGTTGGACAGGGAAGTGGACTTT.

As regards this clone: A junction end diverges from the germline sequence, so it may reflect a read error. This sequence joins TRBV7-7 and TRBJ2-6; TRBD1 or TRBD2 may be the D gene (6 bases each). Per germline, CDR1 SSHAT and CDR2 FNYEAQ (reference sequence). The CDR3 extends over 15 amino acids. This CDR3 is CASSPGAAGANVLTF. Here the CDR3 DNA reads TGTGCTAGCAGCCCGGGGGCCGCGGGGGCCAACGTCCTGACTTTC.

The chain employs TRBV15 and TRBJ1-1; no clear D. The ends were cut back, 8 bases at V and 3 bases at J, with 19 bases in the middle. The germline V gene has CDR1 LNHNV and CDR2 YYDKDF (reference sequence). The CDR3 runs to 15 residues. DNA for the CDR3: TGTGCCACCTCAACATTAAATCCGGGGTACACTGAAGCTTTCTTT. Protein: CATSTLNPGYTEAFF.

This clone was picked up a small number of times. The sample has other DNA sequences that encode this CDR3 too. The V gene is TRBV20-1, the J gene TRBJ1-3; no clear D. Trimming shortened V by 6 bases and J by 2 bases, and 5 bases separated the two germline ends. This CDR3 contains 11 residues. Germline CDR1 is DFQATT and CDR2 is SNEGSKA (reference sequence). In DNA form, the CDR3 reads TGCAGTGCCCTTACTGGAAACACCATATATTTT. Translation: CSALTGNTIYF.

As DNA, the CDR3 is TGTGCCAGCAGCCTAGGACAGGGGAACACTGAAGCTTTCTTT. Encoded protein: CASSLGQGNTEAFF. The chain joins TRBV6-5 to TRBJ1-1; 8 positions agree with TRBD1. Germline trimming cut 6 bases from V and 1 base from J; bases unmatched to any gene: 4. The germline gives CDR1 MNHEY, CDR2 SVGAGI. This CDR3 has 14 amino acids.

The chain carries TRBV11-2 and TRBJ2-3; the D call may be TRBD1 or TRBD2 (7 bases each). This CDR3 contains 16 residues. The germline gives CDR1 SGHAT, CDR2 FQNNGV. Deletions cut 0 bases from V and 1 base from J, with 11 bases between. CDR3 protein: CASSLDPGGGTDTQYF. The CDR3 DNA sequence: TGTGCCAGCAGCTTAGATCCAGGGGGGGGCACAGATACGCAGTATTTT.

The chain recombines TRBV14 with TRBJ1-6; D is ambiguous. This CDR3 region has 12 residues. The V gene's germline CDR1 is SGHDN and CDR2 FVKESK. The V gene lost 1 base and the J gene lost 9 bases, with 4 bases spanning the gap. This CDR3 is CASSQARSPLHF. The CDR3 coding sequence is TGTGCCAGCAGCCAAGCCCGTTCACCCCTCCACTTT.

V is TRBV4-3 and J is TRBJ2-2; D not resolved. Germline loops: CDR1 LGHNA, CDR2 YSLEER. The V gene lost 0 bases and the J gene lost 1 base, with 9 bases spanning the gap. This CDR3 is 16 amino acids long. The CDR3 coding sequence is TGCGCCAGCAGCCAAGATCTGGTTGGGAACACCGGGGAGCTGTTTTTT. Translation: CASSQDLVGNTGELFF.

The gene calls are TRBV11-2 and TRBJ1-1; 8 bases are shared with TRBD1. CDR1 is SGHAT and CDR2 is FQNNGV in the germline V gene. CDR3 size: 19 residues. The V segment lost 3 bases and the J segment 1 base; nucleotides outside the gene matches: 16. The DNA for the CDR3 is TGTGCCAGCAGCTTTGGGACCTTCGGGACAGGCCGGAGGAACACTGAAGCTTTCTTT. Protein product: CASSFGTFGTGRRNTEAFF.

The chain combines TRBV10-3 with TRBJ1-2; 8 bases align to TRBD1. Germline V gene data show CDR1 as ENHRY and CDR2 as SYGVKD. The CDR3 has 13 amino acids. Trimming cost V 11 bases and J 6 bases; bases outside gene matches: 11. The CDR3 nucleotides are TGTGCCTTTCAGGGGGCGGTTGGAAATGGCTACACCTTC. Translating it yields CAFQGAVGNGYTF.

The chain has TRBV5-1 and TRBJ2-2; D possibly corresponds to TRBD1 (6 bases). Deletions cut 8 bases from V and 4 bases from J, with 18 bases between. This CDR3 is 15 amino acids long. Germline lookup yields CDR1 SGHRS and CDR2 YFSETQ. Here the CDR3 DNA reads TGCGCCAGTCGCCGGGACACGAGCACCACCGGGGAGCTGTTTTTT. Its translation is CASRRDTSTTGELFF.

CDR3 amino acids: CASRDRQETQYF. The CDR3 bases are TGTGCCAGCCGGGACAGACAAGAGACCCAGTACTTC. This sequence joins TRBV2 and TRBJ2-5; 7 bases agree with TRBD1. Germline CDR1 SNHLY, CDR2 FYNNEI. This CDR3 is built from 12 residues. J lost 2 bases, V lost 8 bases, and 2 bases had no gene match.

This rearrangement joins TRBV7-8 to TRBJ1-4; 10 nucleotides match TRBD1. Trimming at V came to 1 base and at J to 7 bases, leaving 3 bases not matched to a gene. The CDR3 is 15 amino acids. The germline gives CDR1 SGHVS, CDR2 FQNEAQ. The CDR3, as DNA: TGTGCCAGCAGCTTAGAGGGACAGGGGAGTGAAAAACTGTTTTTT. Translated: CASSLEGQGSEKLFF.

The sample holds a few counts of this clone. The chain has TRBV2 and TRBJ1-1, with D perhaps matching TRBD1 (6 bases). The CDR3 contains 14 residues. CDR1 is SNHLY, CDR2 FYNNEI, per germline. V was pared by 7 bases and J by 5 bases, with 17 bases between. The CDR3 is CASKRNIQGTEAFF. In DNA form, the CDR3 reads TGTGCCAGCAAGAGGAACATTCAGGGGACTGAAGCTTTCTTT.

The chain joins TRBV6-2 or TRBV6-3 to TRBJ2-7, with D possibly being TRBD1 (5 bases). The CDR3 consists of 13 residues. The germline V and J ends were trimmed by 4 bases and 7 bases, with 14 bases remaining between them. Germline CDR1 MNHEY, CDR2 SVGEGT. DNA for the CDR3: TGTGCCAGCAGTTGGTTAGGGGAAGGTGAGCAGTACTTC. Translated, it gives CASSWLGEGEQYF.

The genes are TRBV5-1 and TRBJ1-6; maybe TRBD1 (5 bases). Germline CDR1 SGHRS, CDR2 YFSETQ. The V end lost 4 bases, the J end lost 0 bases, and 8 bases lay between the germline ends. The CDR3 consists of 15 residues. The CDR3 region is CASSPGRSYNSPLHF. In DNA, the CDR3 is TGCGCCAGCAGCCCGGGACGCTCCTATAATTCACCCCTCCACTTT.

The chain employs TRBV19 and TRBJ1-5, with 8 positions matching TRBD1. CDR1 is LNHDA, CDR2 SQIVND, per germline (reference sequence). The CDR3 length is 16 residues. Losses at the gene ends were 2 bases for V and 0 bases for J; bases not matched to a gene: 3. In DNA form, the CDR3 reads TGTGCCAGTAGTATACGTGGGACAGGTAGCAATCAGCCCCAGCATTTT. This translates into CASSIRGTGSNQPQHF.

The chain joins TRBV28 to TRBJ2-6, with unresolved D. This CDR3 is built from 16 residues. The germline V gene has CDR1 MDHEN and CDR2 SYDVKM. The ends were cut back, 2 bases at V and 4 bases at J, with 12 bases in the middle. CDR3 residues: CASSLPVLAGANVLTF. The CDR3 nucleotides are TGTGCCAGCAGTTTACCGGTACTCGCAGGGGCCAACGTCCTGACTTTC.

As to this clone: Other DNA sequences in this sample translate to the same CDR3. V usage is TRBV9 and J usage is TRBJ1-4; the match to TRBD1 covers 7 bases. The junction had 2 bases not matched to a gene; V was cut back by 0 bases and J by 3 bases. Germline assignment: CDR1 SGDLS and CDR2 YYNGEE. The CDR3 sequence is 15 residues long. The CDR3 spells CASSVEGTANEKLFF. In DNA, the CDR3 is TGTGCCAGCAGCGTAGAAGGGACAGCTAATGAAAAACTGTTTTTT. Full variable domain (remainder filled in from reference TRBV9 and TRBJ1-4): DSGVTQTPKHLITATGQRVTLRCSPRSGDLSVYWYQQSLDQGLQFLIQYYNGEERAKGNILERFSAQQFPDLHSELNLSSLELGDSALYFCASSVEGTANEKLFFGSGTQLSVL.

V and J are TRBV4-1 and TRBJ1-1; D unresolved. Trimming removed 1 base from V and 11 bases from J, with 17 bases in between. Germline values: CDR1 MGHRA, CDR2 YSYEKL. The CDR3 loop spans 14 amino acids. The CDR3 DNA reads TGCGCCAGCAGCCAAGTCGGCCTAGAAGGTCGGGCTTTCTTT. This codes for CASSQVGLEGRAFF.

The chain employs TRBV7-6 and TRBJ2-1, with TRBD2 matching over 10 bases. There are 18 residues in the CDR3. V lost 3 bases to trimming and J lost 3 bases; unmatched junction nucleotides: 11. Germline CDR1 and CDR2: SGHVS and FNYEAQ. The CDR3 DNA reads TGTGCCAGCAGCTTGCCAGATAGCGGGGGGACTATCTACAATGAGCAGTTCTTC. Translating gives CASSLPDSGGTIYNEQFF.

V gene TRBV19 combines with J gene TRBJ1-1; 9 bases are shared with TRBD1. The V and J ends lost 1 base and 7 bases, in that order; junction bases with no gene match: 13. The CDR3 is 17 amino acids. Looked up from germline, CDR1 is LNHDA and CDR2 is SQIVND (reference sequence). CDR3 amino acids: CASSIGQQGAGGGEAFF. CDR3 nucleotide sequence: TGTGCCAGTAGTATAGGCCAACAGGGGGCTGGGGGTGGTGAAGCTTTCTTT.

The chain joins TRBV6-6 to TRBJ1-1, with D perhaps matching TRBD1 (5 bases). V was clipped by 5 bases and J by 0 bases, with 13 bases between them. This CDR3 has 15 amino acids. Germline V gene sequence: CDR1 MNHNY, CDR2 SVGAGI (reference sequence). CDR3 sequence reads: CASSRQQVMNTEAFF. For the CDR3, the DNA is TGTGCCAGCAGTCGACAACAGGTTATGAACACTGAAGCTTTCTTT.

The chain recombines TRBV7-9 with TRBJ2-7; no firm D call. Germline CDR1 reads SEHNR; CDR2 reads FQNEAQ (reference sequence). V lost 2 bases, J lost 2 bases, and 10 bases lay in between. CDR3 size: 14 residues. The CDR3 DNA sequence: TGTGCCAGCAGCTTATCGGAAACGACCTACGAGCAGTACTTC. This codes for CASSLSETTYEQYF.

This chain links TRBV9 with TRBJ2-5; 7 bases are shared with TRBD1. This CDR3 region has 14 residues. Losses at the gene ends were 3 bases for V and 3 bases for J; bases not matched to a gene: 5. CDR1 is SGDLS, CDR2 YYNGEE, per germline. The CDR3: CASSAGTAKETQYF. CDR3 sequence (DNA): TGTGCCAGCAGCGCGGGGACAGCTAAAGAGACCCAGTACTTC.

The CDR3 DNA sequence: TGTGCCAGCAGCTTAGGAAACCGCGGGGGGAGCACAGATACGCAGTATTTT. Residues: CASSLGNRGGSTDTQYF. The rearrangement joins TRBV7-9 to TRBJ2-3; TRBD2 aligns across 8 bases. Germline lookup yields CDR1 SEHNR and CDR2 FQNEAQ (reference sequence). CDR3 size: 17 residues. The V gene end was trimmed by 1 base and the J gene end by 0 bases; junction bases not matched to a gene: 6.

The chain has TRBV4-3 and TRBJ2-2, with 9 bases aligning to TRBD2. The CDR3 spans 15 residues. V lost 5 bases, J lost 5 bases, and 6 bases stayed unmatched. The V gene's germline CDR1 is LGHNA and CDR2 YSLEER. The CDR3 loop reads CASSTSGGTTGELFF. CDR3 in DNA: TGCGCCAGCAGCACGAGCGGGGGGACAACCGGGGAGCTGTTTTTT.